These 30 T cell receptor beta chains originate from one sample sequenced in a study of blood T cell repertoires in COVID-19. The assay was immunoSEQ multiplex PCR, and TCRdb's table has in-frame clones only and misses some. In the table there are more than 50,000 clones, roughly 90% of which are singletons. Material: peripheral blood. These receptor sequences come from a human donor in a cohort sampled during active COVID-19.

This sequence joins TRBV18 and TRBJ2-1; 7 bases agree with TRBD1. Germline V CDR1 and CDR2: KGHSH, LQKENI. There are 16 residues in the CDR3. V dropped 1 base and J dropped 0; count of bases not matched to a gene: 3. The CDR3 DNA reads TGTGCCAGCTCACCACAACAGGGGAGCTCCTACAATGAGCAGTTCTTC. Its translation: CASSPQQGSSYNEQFF.

The CDR3 protein is CASSPWAGGPSYNEQFF. The CDR3 nucleotides read TGTGCCAGCAGCCCTTGGGCGGGAGGGCCCTCCTACAATGAGCAGTTCTTC. The V and J genes are TRBV5-4 and TRBJ2-1; 9 nucleotides agree with TRBD2. The CDR3 consists of 17 residues. The germline V gene encodes CDR1 SGHNT and CDR2 YYREEE (reference sequence). V lost 4 bases and J lost 0; bases outside the gene matches: 8.

The V and J genes are TRBV11-3 and TRBJ2-3; 7 bases fit TRBD2. The length of the CDR3 is 15 residues. V was clipped by 7 bases and J by 0 bases; unmatched bases: 7. The V gene's germline CDR1 is SGHNT and CDR2 YENEEA. The CDR3 coding sequence is TGTGCCAGCAAAGTGGGAGGGACCAGCACAGATACGCAGTATTTT. Amino acids: CASKVGGTSTDTQYF.

This clone was observed a handful of times. The V call is TRBV7-3, the J call TRBJ2-7; TRBD2 matches 8 bases. CDR3 length equals 14 residues. Germline CDR1 is SGHTA and CDR2 is FQGTGA. The junction had 5 bases not matched to a gene; V was cut back by 2 bases and J by 5 bases. The CDR3 spells CASSLVAGRHEQYF. CDR3 nucleotide sequence: TGTGCCAGCAGCTTAGTAGCGGGGCGCCACGAGCAGTACTTC.

This rearrangement joins TRBV19 to TRBJ1-4, with 9 bases matching TRBD1. CDR1 and CDR2 from the germline V gene are LNHDA and SQIVND (reference sequence). The ends lost 6 bases at V and 3 bases at J; junction bases unmatched: 11. The CDR3 is made up of 17 amino acids. The CDR3: CASRLTGGLWANEKLFF. Here the CDR3 DNA reads TGTGCCAGTAGATTGACAGGGGGATTGTGGGCTAATGAAAAACTGTTTTTT.

The chain carries TRBV7-8 and TRBJ1-2; D is ambiguous. This CDR3 spans 15 amino acids. Between the trimmed V and J ends, which lost 4 bases and 0 bases, there was a span of 12 bases. CDR1 and CDR2 (germline): SGHVS, FQNEAQ. As DNA, the CDR3 is TGTGCCAGCAGCTCGACCCAGGCCCCTAACTATGGCTACACCTTC. This encodes CASSSTQAPNYGYTF. Using reference TRBV7-8 and TRBJ1-2 for the parts outside the CDR3, the full variable domain is GAGVSQSPRYKVAKRGQDVALRCDPISGHVSLFWYQQALGQGPEFLTYFQNEAQLDKSGLPSDRFFAERPEGSVSTLKIQRTQQEDSAVYLCASSSTQAPNYGYTFGSGTRLTVV.

The genes are TRBV19 and TRBJ1-2, with a weak D call TRBD1 (6 bases). Germline V lookup: CDR1 LNHDA, CDR2 SQIVND (reference sequence). V was pared by 5 bases and J by 1 base, with 20 bases between. This CDR3 contains 17 residues. CDR3 sequence reads: CASSLGTMDRFNYGYTF. CDR3 in DNA: TGTGCCAGTAGTTTGGGAACCATGGACAGATTTAACTATGGCTACACCTTC.

V usage is TRBV2 and J usage is TRBJ2-7, with TRBD2 as a possible D gene (5 bases). With 7 bases removed from V and 0 bases from J, the gap between germline ends came to 16 bases. CDR1 and CDR2 from the germline V gene are SNHLY and FYNNEI. CDR3 size: 15 residues. For the CDR3, the DNA is TGTGCCAGCACCTTAGGACTCCTTAGCTCCTACGAGCAGTACTTC. This translates into CASTLGLLSSYEQYF.

The chain carries TRBV28 and TRBJ1-2; weak D call: TRBD1 (5 bases). The CDR3 consists of 17 residues. Trimming cost V 3 bases and J 4 bases, with 21 bases left between them. Germline V gene lookup returns CDR1 MDHEN and CDR2 SYDVKM. The CDR3 DNA is TGTGCCAGCAGTTTTCCAGGATTCAGGGAGGCGACCTATGGCTACACCTTC. Protein sequence: CASSFPGFREATYGYTF.

This clone was observed a single time. The genes are TRBV5-1 and TRBJ1-2, with D maybe TRBD1 (5 bases). Germline-derived CDR1 and CDR2 are SGHRS and YFSETQ. The CDR3 consists of 13 residues. Trimming stripped 7 bases from V and 4 bases from J, with 14 bases between. This CDR3 reads CASQPGLGYGYTF. Written as DNA, the CDR3 is TGCGCCAGCCAACCGGGACTGGGCTATGGCTACACCTTC.

The chain employs TRBV6-6 and TRBJ1-1; TRBD1 agrees at 7 bases. Germline loops: CDR1 MNHNY, CDR2 SVGAGI (reference sequence). The CDR3 loop spans 15 amino acids. The V segment lost 6 bases and the J segment 0 bases; nucleotides outside the gene matches: 7. The CDR3 nucleotides read TGTGCCAGCAGCTCAGGACAGGCTTTGAACACTGAAGCTTTCTTT. Translation gives CASSSGQALNTEAFF.

This clone was seen just once. The chain links TRBV5-4 to TRBJ2-1; 11 nucleotides line up with TRBD2. This CDR3 region has 12 residues. Germline CDR1 reads SGHNT; CDR2 reads YYREEE (reference sequence). J gave up 13 bases and V 5 bases, and 5 bases lay outside the gene matches. The CDR3 DNA follows: TGTGCCAGCAGGATAGCGGGAGGGCCCCAGTTCTTC. It codes for CASRIAGGPQFF.

The chain has TRBV7-9 and TRBJ1-2; no definite D call. Germline-derived CDR1 and CDR2 are SEHNR and FQNEAQ (reference sequence). The CDR3 has 13 amino acids. The germline V and J ends were trimmed by 2 bases and 6 bases, with 10 bases remaining between them. CDR3 sequence reads: CASSLLAADGYTF. CDR3 nucleotide sequence: TGTGCCAGCAGCTTACTGGCGGCGGATGGCTACACCTTC.

The chain combines TRBV7-6 with TRBJ1-1; D not resolved. Trimming took 5 bases from V and 4 from J, leaving 17 bases between them. The CDR3 extends over 15 amino acids. Per germline, CDR1 SGHVS and CDR2 FNYEAQ. The CDR3 DNA sequence: TGTGCCAGCAGCCAGTACGCGGGGTCGGGCACTGAAGCTTTCTTT. It codes for CASSQYAGSGTEAFF.

The table lists this clone with a count of one. The chain combines TRBV6-6 with TRBJ2-3; TRBD2 aligns across 9 bases. Germline V gives CDR1 MNHNY, CDR2 SVGAGI (reference sequence). The CDR3 contains 15 residues. After removal of 2 bases from V and 4 bases from J, the junction contained 4 bases not matched to a gene. DNA of the CDR3: TGTGCCAGCAGTTACATAGCGGGAGTGTCAGATACGCAGTATTTT. This gives the protein CASSYIAGVSDTQYF.

This clone was seen a single time. The chain uses TRBV18 and TRBJ2-7; D is uncertain. This CDR3 has 16 amino acids. Germline CDR1 and CDR2: KGHSH and LQKENI. Trimming removed 5 bases at V and 1 base at J, with 18 bases between. CDR3 nucleotides: TGTGCCAGCTCATCCTCCATACAGCCTGAGTCCTACGAGCAGTACTTC. This sequence encodes CASSSSIQPESYEQYF.

This chain joins TRBV6-4 and TRBJ2-5; D gene uncertain. Germline V gene lookup returns CDR1 MRHNA and CDR2 SNTAGT. The CDR3 runs 13 residues. Trimming took off 2 bases at V and 7 bases at J, with 11 bases between the two ends. CDR3 DNA: TGTGCCAGCAGTGACGAGGCCTCCGGGACCCAGTACTTC. Protein sequence: CASSDEASGTQYF.

This clone was detected a few times. The V gene is TRBV19, the J gene TRBJ1-1; 8 bases agree with TRBD1. CDR1 is LNHDA and CDR2 is SQIVND in the germline V gene (reference sequence). This CDR3 comprises 17 residues. The junction had 12 bases not matched to a gene; V was cut back by 3 bases and J by 3 bases. CDR3 in amino acids: CASSMSQGAKFDTEAFF. The CDR3 DNA sequence: TGTGCCAGTAGTATGAGTCAGGGGGCGAAGTTTGACACTGAAGCTTTCTTT.

This rearrangement joins TRBV5-1 to TRBJ2-1, with 8 positions matching TRBD2. CDR1 SGHRS and CDR2 YFSETQ come from the germline V gene. Trimming took 0 bases from V and 5 from J; bases not matched to a gene: 7. The CDR3 length is 16 residues. For the CDR3, the DNA is TGCGCCAGCAGCTTGGGGGCAGCGGGAGCGAACAATGAGCAGTTCTTC. It codes for CASSLGAAGANNEQFF. The complete variable domain, with remaining parts taken from reference TRBV5-1 and TRBJ2-1, reads KAGVTQTPRYLIKTRGQQVTLSCSPISGHRSVSWYQQTPGQGLQFLFEYFSETQRNKGNFPGRFSGRQFSNSRSEMNVSTLELGDSALYLCASSLGAAGANNEQFFGPGTRLTVL.

The chain uses TRBV5-8 and TRBJ1-4; 7 nucleotides match TRBD1. This CDR3 is built from 15 residues. V trimming: 5 bases; J trimming: 4 bases; junction bases outside the gene matches: 8. CDR1 is SGHTS, CDR2 YDEGEE, per germline. The CDR3, as DNA: TGTGCCAGCAGTCCAGGGACAGTGAGTAATGAAAAACTGTTTTTT. This gives the protein CASSPGTVSNEKLFF.

In nucleotides, the CDR3 is TGTGCCAGCAGGACCTCCGGGAGCGGGAGTTACGAGCAGTACTTC. This translates into CASRTSGSGSYEQYF. The V call is TRBV6-5, the J call TRBJ2-7, with TRBD2 matching over 8 bases. The CDR3 length is 15 residues. Germline V lookup: CDR1 MNHEY, CDR2 SVGAGI. V was pared by 6 bases and J by 4 bases, with 11 bases of the junction left unmatched.

The chain recombines TRBV11-2 with TRBJ2-5; D remains ambiguous. Trimming stripped 5 bases from V and 1 base from J, with 14 bases between. The V gene's germline CDR1 is SGHAT and CDR2 FQNNGV. The CDR3 runs 15 residues. Here the CDR3 reads CASSPVRSPQETQYF. The CDR3, as DNA: TGTGCCAGCAGCCCGGTCCGGTCCCCCCAAGAGACCCAGTACTTC.

This clone was recorded once. The chain uses TRBV5-6 and TRBJ2-1, with 11 bases identical to TRBD2. The trim removed 4 bases at V and 4 bases at J, leaving 10 bases unmatched. The CDR3 covers 17 residues. Germline V gene data show CDR1 as SGHDT and CDR2 as YYEEEE. CDR3 bases: TGTGCCAGCAGCGAACTACGGGGACTAGCGGAATACAATGAGCAGTTCTTC. Translated: CASSELRGLAEYNEQFF. The variable domain in full, completed from reference TRBV5-6 and TRBJ2-1, reads DAGVTQSPTHLIKTRGQQVTLRCSPKSGHDTVSWYQQALGQGPQFIFQYYEEEERQRGNFPDRFSGHQFPNYSSELNVNALLLGDSALYLCASSELRGLAEYNEQFFGPGTRLTVL.

The rearrangement uses TRBV28 and TRBJ2-7; 9 nucleotides line up with TRBD1. Germline trimming cut 6 bases from V and 3 bases from J; bases unmatched to any gene: 21. CDR3 length: 19 residues. CDR1 is MDHEN and CDR2 is SYDVKM in the germline V gene. CDR3 bases: TGTGCCAGCAGGACGAACGGGACAGGGTTGTTGTGTTGTGTCTACGAGCAGTACTTC. Its translation is CASRTNGTGLLCCVYEQYF.

This clone appeared a single time. The J gene is TRBJ2-7, the V gene TRBV2; 12 positions agree with TRBD2. The CDR3 has 16 residues. Per germline, CDR1 SNHLY and CDR2 FYNNEI. Trimming removed 2 bases from V and 5 bases from J; junction bases left unmatched: 7. In DNA, the CDR3 is TGTGCCAGCAGTGAAAGGCTAGCGGGAGGGACAAACGAGCAGTACTTC. As protein: CASSERLAGGTNEQYF.

This chain uses TRBV5-4 with TRBJ1-2; 7 bases match TRBD1. J lost 4 bases, V lost 4 bases, and 7 bases had no gene match. The CDR3 extends over 14 amino acids. CDR1 is SGHNT and CDR2 is YYREEE in the germline V gene (reference sequence). Written as DNA, the CDR3 is TGTGCCAGCAGCGAACAGGGGACCGGCTATGGCTACACCTTC. It encodes CASSEQGTGYGYTF.

This sequence joins TRBV2 and TRBJ2-7; possibly TRBD1 for D (6 bases). V was cut by 5 bases and J by 6 bases, with 20 bases left in between. The CDR3 is 15 residues long. The germline V gene has CDR1 SNHLY and CDR2 FYNNEI. The CDR3 DNA is TGTGCCAGCAGTACCCAACCCGGACAGACAAGCGAGCAGTACTTC. Amino acid sequence: CASSTQPGQTSEQYF.

This chain uses TRBV7-3 with TRBJ2-2, with D possibly being TRBD2 (5 bases). Per germline, CDR1 SGHTA and CDR2 FQGTGA. The CDR3 contains 15 residues. V was trimmed by 4 bases and J by 5 bases, leaving 14 bases between them. CDR3 DNA: TGTGCCAGCAGCTCCGAAGCCCCGGGAACCGGGGAGCTGTTTTTT. It codes for CASSSEAPGTGELFF.

The chain employs TRBV27 and TRBJ2-3, with D hard to call. The V end was cut by 4 bases, the J end by 1 base, with 18 bases between. The CDR3 totals 17 residues. The germline gives CDR1 MNHEY, CDR2 SMNVEV (reference sequence). The CDR3 loop reads CASSSSPPVLRTDTQYF. The CDR3 DNA is TGTGCCAGCAGTTCCTCCCCCCCCGTACTGCGCACAGATACGCAGTATTTT.

The chain is built from TRBV11-2 and TRBJ2-3; 12 positions agree with TRBD2. The CDR3 length is 14 residues. The germline CDR1 and CDR2 sequences are SGHAT and FQNNGV. The V gene end was trimmed by 1 base and the J gene end by 13 bases; junction bases not matched to a gene: 6. CDR3 in DNA: TGTGCCAGCAGCTTAGGCCTAGCGGGGGGGTCGGAGTATTTT. Protein product: CASSLGLAGGSEYF.